The 20 T cell receptor beta chains reported below all come from one sample, sequenced in a study of T cell responses to AZD1222 COVID-19 vaccine. The method was immunoSEQ multiplex PCR; TCRdb's version includes in-frame clones alone and lacks a portion of them. The sample consists of about 150,000 clones, about 92% of them appearing once. The material sequenced was peripheral blood, taken on day 0 of AZD1222 vaccination. These receptors all come from an adult in good health.

The rearrangement links TRBV6-5 to TRBJ1-6; a weak D match, TRBD1 (6 bases). CDR1 is MNHEY, CDR2 SVGAGI, per germline. V dropped 0 bases and J dropped 6 bases, with 12 bases sitting between them. The CDR3 extends over 16 amino acids. CDR3 amino acids: CASSYSTRGRNSPLHF. In DNA form, the CDR3 reads TGTGCCAGCAGTTACTCAACCAGGGGTCGTAATTCACCCCTCCACTTT.

The chain links TRBV7-3 to TRBJ1-6, with D possibly TRBD1 on 5 matching bases. The germline V gene encodes CDR1 SGHTA and CDR2 FQGTGA. The ends were cut back, 5 bases at V and 8 bases at J, with 10 bases in the middle. The CDR3 loop spans 13 amino acids. The CDR3 loop reads CASSRSGDSPLHF. CDR3 bases: TGTGCCAGCAGCAGGTCGGGGGATTCACCCCTCCACTTT.

The genes are TRBV5-1 and TRBJ2-7; tentatively, D is TRBD1 (5 bases). The ends were cut back, 2 bases at V and 2 bases at J, with 14 bases in the middle. The CDR3 loop spans 15 amino acids. Per the germline V gene, CDR1 is SGHRS and CDR2 is YFSETQ. CDR3 sequence (DNA): TGCGCCAGCAGCTTAGGGGCACAATCTACCTACGAGCAGTACTTC. This translates into CASSLGAQSTYEQYF.

J is TRBJ1-6 and V is TRBV2, with D unclear. Germline loops: CDR1 SNHLY, CDR2 FYNNEI. This CDR3 comprises 11 residues. V shed 6 bases and J shed 9 bases, with 6 bases lying between them. The CDR3, as DNA: TGTGCCAGCAGAGGGTTTTCACCCCTCCACTTT. Translated: CASRGFSPLHF.

The chain uses TRBV7-8 and TRBJ1-3, with unresolved D. The CDR3 length is 13 residues. Trimming took off 11 bases at V and 4 bases at J, with 15 bases between the two ends. CDR1 and CDR2 from the germline V gene are SGHVS and FQNEAQ. As DNA, the CDR3 is TGTGCCTCGCGGGGATTCCGCGGAAACACCATATATTTT. This encodes CASRGFRGNTIYF. The complete variable domain, with remaining parts taken from reference TRBV7-8 and TRBJ1-3, reads GAGVSQSPRYKVAKRGQDVALRCDPISGHVSLFWYQQALGQGPEFLTYFQNEAQLDKSGLPSDRFFAERPEGSVSTLKIQRTQQEDSAVYLCASRGFRGNTIYFGEGSWLTVV.

V is TRBV6-1 and J is TRBJ1-5; maybe TRBD1 (6 bases). The CDR3 contains 12 residues. V was clipped by 9 bases and J by 6 bases, with 12 bases between them. The germline V gene encodes CDR1 MNHNS and CDR2 SASEGT. The CDR3 DNA is TGTGCCAGTAGCCAGGACAGTCAGCCCCAGCATTTT. It codes for CASSQDSQPQHF.

The rearrangement uses TRBV19 and TRBJ2-7; no clear D. Germline V gene data show CDR1 as LNHDA and CDR2 as SQIVND (reference sequence). V dropped 5 bases and J dropped 4 bases, with 9 bases sitting between them. The CDR3 runs 12 residues. CDR3 sequence (DNA): TGTGCCAGTAGTCCACGGCGATACGAGCAGTACTTC. Translated: CASSPRRYEQYF. The entire variable domain, with the rest obtained from reference TRBV19 and TRBJ2-7, is as follows: DGGITQSPKYLFRKEGQNVTLSCEQNLNHDAMYWYRQDPGQGLRLIYYSQIVNDFQKGDIAEGYSVSREKKESFPLTVTSAQKNPTAFYLCASSPRRYEQYFGPGTRLTVT.

The chain recombines TRBV5-1 with TRBJ1-1, with D maybe TRBD1 (6 bases). This CDR3 comprises 13 residues. V was pared by 3 bases and J by 4 bases, with 10 bases between. The germline CDR1 and CDR2 sequences are SGHRS and YFSETQ. The CDR3 DNA follows: TGCGCCAGCAGCTACCCGGGGGCCACTGAAGCTTTCTTT. It codes for CASSYPGATEAFF.

The chain combines TRBV5-4 with TRBJ1-4; tentatively, D is TRBD1 (5 bases). The CDR3 totals 15 residues. V lost 3 bases and J 8 bases, leaving 17 bases between the germline ends. CDR1 is SGHNT, CDR2 YYREEE, per germline (reference sequence). As DNA, the CDR3 is TGTGCCAGCAGCTCGGGGGACTTGGCGGGGGAAAAACTGTTTTTT. Protein sequence: CASSSGDLAGEKLFF. Variable domain in full (rest from reference TRBV5-4 and TRBJ1-4): ETGVTQSPTHLIKTRGQQVTLRCSSQSGHNTVSWYQQALGQGPQFIFQYYREEENGRGNFPPRFSGLQFPNYSSELNVNALELDDSALYLCASSSGDLAGEKLFFGSGTQLSVL.

This chain links TRBV11-2 with TRBJ2-7, with D maybe TRBD2 (5 bases). The CDR3 is 15 residues long. Trimming removed 1 base from V and 1 base from J, with 11 bases in between. Germline CDR1 reads SGHAT; CDR2 reads FQNNGV. CDR3 sequence: CASSLGHSGSYEQYF. The CDR3 DNA reads as TGTGCCAGCAGCTTAGGACATTCGGGGTCCTACGAGCAGTACTTC.

Here the CDR3 reads CASSFEGGLYNEQFF. The CDR3 nucleotides are TGTGCCAGCAGCTTCGAGGGGGGGCTCTACAATGAGCAGTTCTTC. V gene TRBV7-3 combines with J gene TRBJ2-1; D perhaps matches TRBD2 (7 bases). CDR1 is SGHTA and CDR2 is FQGTGA in the germline V gene. V lost 3 bases and J 3 bases, leaving 12 bases between the germline ends. The CDR3 length is 15 residues. The variable domain in full, completed from reference TRBV7-3 and TRBJ2-1, reads GAGVSQTPSNKVTEKGKYVELRCDPISGHTALYWYRQSLGQGPEFLIYFQGTGAADDSGLPNDRFFAVRPEGSVSTLKIQRTERGDSAVYLCASSFEGGLYNEQFFGPGTRLTVL.

V usage is TRBV7-9 and J usage is TRBJ1-3; no clear D gene. The CDR3 runs to 15 residues. Germline values: CDR1 SEHNR, CDR2 FQNEAQ (reference sequence). The V gene lost 5 bases and the J gene lost 4 bases, with 15 bases spanning the gap. The CDR3 reads CASSPSAAGGNTIYF. In DNA form, the CDR3 reads TGTGCCAGCAGCCCGTCGGCAGCCGGAGGAAACACCATATATTTT.

The J gene is TRBJ1-1, the V gene TRBV6-4, with a possible D match to TRBD1 (6 bases). The CDR3 loop spans 18 amino acids. With 0 bases removed from V and 0 bases from J, the gap between germline ends came to 17 bases. The germline gives CDR1 MRHNA, CDR2 SNTAGT. The DNA for the CDR3 is TGTGCCAGCAGTGACTCTAATAGGGAGGGGGGAATGAACACTGAAGCTTTCTTT. Translation: CASSDSNREGGMNTEAFF.

This clone was observed once. This chain joins TRBV3-1 (or the pseudogene TRBV3-2) and TRBJ1-5; 11 nucleotides agree with TRBD1. V shed 4 bases, J shed 7 bases, and the junction held 6 bases outside the gene matches. The CDR3 has 15 amino acids. CDR1 is LGHDT, CDR2 YNNKEL, per germline (reference sequence). CDR3 in amino acids: CASSPGQGARQPQHF. In nucleotides, the CDR3 is TGTGCCAGCAGCCCCGGACAGGGGGCTAGGCAGCCCCAGCATTTT.

The J gene is TRBJ2-2, the V gene TRBV6-5; a weak D match, TRBD1 (6 bases). The length of the CDR3 is 16 residues. Germline CDR1 reads MNHEY; CDR2 reads SVGAGI. The V end was cut by 0 bases, the J end by 6 bases, with 14 bases between. The CDR3 loop is CASSYSDRTAAGELFF. The DNA for the CDR3 is TGTGCCAGCAGTTACTCAGACAGGACCGCCGCCGGGGAGCTGTTTTTT.

The chain is built from TRBV27 and TRBJ1-6, with D unresolved. CDR1 MNHEY and CDR2 SMNVEV come from the germline V gene (reference sequence). V was cut by 7 bases and J by 7 bases, with 17 bases left in between. The CDR3 has 15 residues. The CDR3 DNA is TGTGCCAGCACCTACCGGACTCCCCTCAATTCACCCCTCCACTTT. Translated, it gives CASTYRTPLNSPLHF.

This rearrangement joins TRBV19 to TRBJ1-5, with D maybe TRBD1 (5 bases). V lost 5 bases, J lost 5 bases, and 13 bases lay in between. Germline values: CDR1 LNHDA, CDR2 SQIVND (reference sequence). The CDR3 is 14 amino acids. This CDR3 reads CASSPGGVYQPQHF. The CDR3 nucleotides are TGTGCCAGTAGTCCCGGGGGGGTCTATCAGCCCCAGCATTTT.

The CDR3 region has the DNA TGCGCCAGCAGCTTGAGGCAGGGCGTACAAGAGACCCAGTACTTC. Translation: CASSLRQGVQETQYF. The J gene is TRBJ2-5, the V gene TRBV5-1, with D possibly TRBD1 on 5 matching bases. Deletions cut 1 base from V and 2 bases from J, with 12 bases between. CDR1 SGHRS and CDR2 YFSETQ come from the germline V gene. The CDR3 loop spans 15 amino acids.

The rearrangement joins TRBV18 to TRBJ1-1, with 9 bases identical to TRBD1. This CDR3 is built from 15 residues. Germline-derived CDR1 and CDR2 are KGHSH and LQKENI. Trimming cost V 3 bases and J 5 bases; bases outside gene matches: 7. The CDR3 here is CASSPQTGGGTEAFF. The CDR3 region has the DNA TGTGCCAGCTCACCCCAGACAGGGGGAGGAACTGAAGCTTTCTTT.

The CDR3 nucleotides are TGTGCCAGCAGCGTAAGCTTCGGGACAGGGGGCAATCAGCCCCAGCATTTT. Encoded protein: CASSVSFGTGGNQPQHF. J is TRBJ1-5 and V is TRBV5-6; 10 nucleotides agree with TRBD1. With 4 bases clipped from V and 2 bases from J, the junction kept 9 bases outside the gene matches. The CDR3 loop spans 17 amino acids. The V gene's germline CDR1 is SGHDT and CDR2 YYEEEE.